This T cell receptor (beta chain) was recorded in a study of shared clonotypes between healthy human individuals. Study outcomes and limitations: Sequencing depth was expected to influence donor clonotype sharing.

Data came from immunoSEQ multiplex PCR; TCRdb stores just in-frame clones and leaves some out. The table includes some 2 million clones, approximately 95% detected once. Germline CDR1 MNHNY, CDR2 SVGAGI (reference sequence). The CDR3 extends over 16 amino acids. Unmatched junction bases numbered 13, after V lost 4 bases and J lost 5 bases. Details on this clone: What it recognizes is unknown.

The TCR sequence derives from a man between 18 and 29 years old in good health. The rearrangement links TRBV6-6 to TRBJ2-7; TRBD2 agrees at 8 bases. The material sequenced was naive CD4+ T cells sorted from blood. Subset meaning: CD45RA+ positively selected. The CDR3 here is CASSFNPKREFDEQYF. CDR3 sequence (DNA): TGTGCCAGCAGTTTCAATCCTAAGCGGGAGTTCGACGAGCAGTACTTC.